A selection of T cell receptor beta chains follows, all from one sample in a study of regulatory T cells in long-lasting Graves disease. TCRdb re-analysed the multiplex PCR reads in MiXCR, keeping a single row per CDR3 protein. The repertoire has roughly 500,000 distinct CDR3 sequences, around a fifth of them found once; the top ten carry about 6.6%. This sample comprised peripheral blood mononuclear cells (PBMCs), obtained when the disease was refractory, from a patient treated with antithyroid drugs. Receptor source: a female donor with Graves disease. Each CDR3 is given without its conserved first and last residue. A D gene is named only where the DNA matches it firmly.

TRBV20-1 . SAVETNRGETQY
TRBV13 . ASSLGTTGEKLF
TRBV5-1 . ASSSETGELF
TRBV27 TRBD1 ASSSGQSSYEQY
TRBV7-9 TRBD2 ASSFQSLAGGWGRETQY
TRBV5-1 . ASSLGDGDYGYT
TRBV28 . ASSSSLQIPYNEQF
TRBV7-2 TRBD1 ASSLGLRQGAGNTVY
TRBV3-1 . ASSQGAPDSGANVLT
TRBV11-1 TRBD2 ASSLETSGSQETQY
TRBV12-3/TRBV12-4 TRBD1 ASRTGTDNYEQY
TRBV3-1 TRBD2 ASSLWASGYTGELF
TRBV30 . AWSVLTVGQPQH
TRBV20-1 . SAGVTGETQY
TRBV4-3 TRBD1 ASSQDPGTGSYEQY
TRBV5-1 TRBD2 ASSWGTSGETYEQY
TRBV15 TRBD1 ATSRPGQGVKNIQY
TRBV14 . ASIPRGIDGYT
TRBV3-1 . ASSQPQSSGETQY
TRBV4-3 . ASSRILANTGELF
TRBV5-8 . ASSQETPNTEAF
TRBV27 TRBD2 ASRPTSARTYEQY
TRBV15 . ATSRDRGTGNTIY
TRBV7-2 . ASSFEGYSNQPQH
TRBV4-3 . ASSQDAGLNYEQY
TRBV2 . ASSGTDSAYEQY
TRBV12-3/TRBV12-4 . ASSLWDIFTEAF
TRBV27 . ASSWRGTDTQY
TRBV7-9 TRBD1 AAGTGGTDTQY
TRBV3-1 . ASSQEDRVPT
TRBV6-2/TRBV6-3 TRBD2 ASRKGRGRTDTQY
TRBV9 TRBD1 ASSVGHLGGQGLQETQY
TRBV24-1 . ATSDLTGARQPQH
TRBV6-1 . ASSEYRVDGYSNQPQH
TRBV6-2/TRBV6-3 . ASRLQGDNLANTEAF
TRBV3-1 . ASSQGGGEQY
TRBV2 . ASKLYPATLQETQY
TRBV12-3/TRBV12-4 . ASSPQGGGIGNTIY
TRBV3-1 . ASSQRGAGETQY
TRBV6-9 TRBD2 ASSYLRTGGTYEQY
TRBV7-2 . ASSSTIGVTGELF
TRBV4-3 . ASSQDVWAGETQY
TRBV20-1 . SARRPAYYGYT
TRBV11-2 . ASSGQSTGELF
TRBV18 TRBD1 ASSLQGASEAF